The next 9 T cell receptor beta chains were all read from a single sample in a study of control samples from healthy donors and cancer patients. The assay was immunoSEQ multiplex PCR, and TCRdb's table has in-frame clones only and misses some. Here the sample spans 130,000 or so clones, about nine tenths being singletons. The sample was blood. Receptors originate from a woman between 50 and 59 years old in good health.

In nucleotides, the CDR3 is TGTGCCAGCAGTTCCGGGGGCATTGAAAAACTGTTTTTT. Encoded protein: CASSSGGIEKLFF. The chain is built from TRBV27 and TRBJ1-4, with a tentative D call TRBD1 (6 bases). The V gene's germline CDR1 is MNHEY and CDR2 SMNVEV (reference sequence). The CDR3 has 13 amino acids. V shed 4 bases and J shed 7 bases, with 10 bases lying between them. The whole variable domain, filled in from reference TRBV27 and TRBJ1-4, reads EAQVTQNPRYLITVTGKKLTVTCSQNMNHEYMSWYRQDPGLGLRQIYYSMNVEVTDKGDVPEGYKVSRKEKRNFPLILESPSPNQTSLYFCASSSGGIEKLFFGSGTQLSVL.

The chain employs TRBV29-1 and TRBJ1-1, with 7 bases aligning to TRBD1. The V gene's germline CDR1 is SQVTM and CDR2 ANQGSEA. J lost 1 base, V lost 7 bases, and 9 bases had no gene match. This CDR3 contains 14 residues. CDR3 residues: CSGRQGTANTEAFF. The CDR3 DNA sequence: TGCAGCGGCCGACAGGGAACCGCGAACACTGAAGCTTTCTTT.

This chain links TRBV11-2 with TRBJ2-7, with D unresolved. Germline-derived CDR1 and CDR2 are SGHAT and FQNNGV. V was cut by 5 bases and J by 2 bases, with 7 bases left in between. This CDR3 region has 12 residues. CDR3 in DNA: TGTGCCAGCAGCAACCGTCCCTACGAGCAGTACTTC. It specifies CASSNRPYEQYF.

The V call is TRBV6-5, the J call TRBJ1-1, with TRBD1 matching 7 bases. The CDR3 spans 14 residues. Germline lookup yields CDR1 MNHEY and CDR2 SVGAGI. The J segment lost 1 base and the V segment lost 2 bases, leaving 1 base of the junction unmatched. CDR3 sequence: CASSYQGENTEAFF. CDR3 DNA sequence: TGTGCCAGCAGTTACCAGGGGGAGAACACTGAAGCTTTCTTT.

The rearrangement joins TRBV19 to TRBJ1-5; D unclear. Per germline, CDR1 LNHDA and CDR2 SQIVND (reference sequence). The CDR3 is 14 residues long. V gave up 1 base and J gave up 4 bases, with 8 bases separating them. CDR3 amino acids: CASSIARTNQPQHF. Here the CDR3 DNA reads TGTGCCAGTAGTATAGCTAGGACTAATCAGCCCCAGCATTTT.

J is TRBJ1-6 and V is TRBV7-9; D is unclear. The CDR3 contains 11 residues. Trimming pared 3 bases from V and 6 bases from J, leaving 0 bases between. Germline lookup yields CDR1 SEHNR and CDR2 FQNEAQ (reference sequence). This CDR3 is CASSFNSPLHF. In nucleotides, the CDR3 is TGTGCCAGCAGCTTTAATTCACCCCTCCACTTT.

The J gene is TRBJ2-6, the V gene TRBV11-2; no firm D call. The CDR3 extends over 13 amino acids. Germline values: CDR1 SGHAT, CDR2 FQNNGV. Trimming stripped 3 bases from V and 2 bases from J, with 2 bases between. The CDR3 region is CASSLAGANVLTF. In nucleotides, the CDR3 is TGTGCCAGCAGCTTGGCTGGGGCCAACGTCCTGACTTTC.

In DNA form, the CDR3 reads TGTGCCAGCAGCGTAGAGTACCGATCGGGCGTTACGCAGTATTTT. Residues: CASSVEYRSGVTQYF. The chain joins TRBV9 to TRBJ2-3, with D unresolved. CDR3 length: 15 amino acids. V was pared by 0 bases and J by 8 bases, with 16 bases between. Germline V gives CDR1 SGDLS, CDR2 YYNGEE.

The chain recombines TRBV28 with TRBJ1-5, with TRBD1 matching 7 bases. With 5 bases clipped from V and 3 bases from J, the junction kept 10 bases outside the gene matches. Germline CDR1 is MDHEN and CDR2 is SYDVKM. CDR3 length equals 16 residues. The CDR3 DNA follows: TGTGCCAGCAGTACCCAAGTACAGGGGTACAATCAGCCCCAGCATTTT. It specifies CASSTQVQGYNQPQHF.